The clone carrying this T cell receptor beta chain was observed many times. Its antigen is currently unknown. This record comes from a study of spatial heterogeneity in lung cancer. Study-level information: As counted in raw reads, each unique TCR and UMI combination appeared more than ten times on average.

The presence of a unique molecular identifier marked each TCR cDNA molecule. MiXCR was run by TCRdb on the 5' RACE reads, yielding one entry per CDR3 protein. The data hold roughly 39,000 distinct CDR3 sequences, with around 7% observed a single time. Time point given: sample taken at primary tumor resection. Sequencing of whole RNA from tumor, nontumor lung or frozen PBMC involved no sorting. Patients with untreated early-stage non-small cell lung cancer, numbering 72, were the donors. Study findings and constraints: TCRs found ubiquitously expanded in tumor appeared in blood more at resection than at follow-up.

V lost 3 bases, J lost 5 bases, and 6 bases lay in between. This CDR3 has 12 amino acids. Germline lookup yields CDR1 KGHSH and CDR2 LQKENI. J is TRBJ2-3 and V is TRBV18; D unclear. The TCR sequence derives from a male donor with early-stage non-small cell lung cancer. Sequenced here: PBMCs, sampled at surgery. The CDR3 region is CASSPKEDTQYF. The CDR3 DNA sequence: TGTGCCAGCTCACCCAAGGAAGATACGCAGTATTTT.